Below, 21 T cell receptor beta chains from the same sample are listed, as sequenced in a study of Graves' ophthalmopathy and Graves' hyperthyroidism. Amplifying from RNA transcripts, the study obtained TCR beta CDR3 regions. First-round RT-PCR used HTBI primers; second-round multiplex PCR followed. TCRdb recomputed calls from the multiplex PCR reads with MiXCR, one row per CDR3 protein. Of about 370,000 distinct CDR3 sequences in the sample, approximately 18% were seen once. The sample comprised peripheral blood. The receptor set was obtained from an adult woman with stable Graves' hyperthyroidism.

In its sample, this clonotype was seen many times. The rearrangement uses TRBV5-1 and TRBJ1-5; D is undetermined. The CDR3 loop spans 10 amino acids. Germline lookup yields CDR1 SGHRS and CDR2 YFSETQ. Trimming removed 9 bases from V and 5 bases from J, with 6 bases in between. Here the CDR3 DNA reads TGCGCCACGTCCCATCAGCCCCAGCATTTT. This encodes CATSHQPQHF.

This clonotype came up many times. The CDR3 coding sequence is TGTGCCACCAGTGACACAGGACAGGGGTATCACACCGGGGAGCTGTTTTTT. It encodes CATSDTGQGYHTGELFF. The genes are TRBV24-1 and TRBJ2-2; 9 bases agree with TRBD1. Losses at the gene ends were 4 bases for V and 3 bases for J; bases not matched to a gene: 8. There are 17 residues in the CDR3. CDR1 is KGHDR, CDR2 SFDVKD, per germline.

This clonotype was recorded at least ten times. The chain employs TRBV30 and TRBJ2-7, with 7 positions matching TRBD2. The CDR3 has 13 residues. Unmatched junction bases numbered 6, after V lost 5 bases and J lost 2 bases. Germline V lookup: CDR1 GTSNPN, CDR2 SVGIG (reference sequence). The CDR3 nucleotides read TGTGCCTGGGCGAGCGGGATTACCTACGAGCAGTACTTC. This sequence encodes CAWASGITYEQYF.

The sample holds a few counts of this clonotype. A much bigger clone sits one base away, suggesting this may be a read error. The V call is TRBV11-3, the J call TRBJ2-2; D gene uncertain. V was shortened by 5 bases and J by 6 bases, with 4 bases between the two germline ends. This CDR3 has 11 amino acids. Per the germline V gene, CDR1 is SGHNT and CDR2 is YENEEA. In DNA, the CDR3 is TGTGCCAGCAGCGACTCCGGGGAGCTGTTTTTT. This translates into CASSDSGELFF.

This clonotype was seen at least ten times. The chain couples TRBV10-3 to TRBJ2-2; possibly TRBD2 for D (6 bases). This CDR3 spans 17 amino acids. V lost 4 bases and J 0 bases, leaving 15 bases between the germline ends. CDR1 and CDR2 (germline): ENHRY, SYGVKD. The CDR3 loop reads CAISGDSGTANTGELFF. CDR3 nucleotides: TGTGCCATCAGTGGGGATTCGGGGACTGCGAACACCGGGGAGCTGTTTTTT.

This clonotype has a count of ten or more. This chain joins TRBV11-2 and TRBJ2-2, with a possible D match to TRBD2 (5 bases). The germline gives CDR1 SGHAT, CDR2 FQNNGV. This CDR3 is 16 amino acids long. V was pared by 2 bases and J by 5 bases, with 15 bases between. This CDR3 is CASSLIRGLGTGELFF. For the CDR3, the DNA is TGTGCCAGCAGCTTAATACGGGGTTTGGGTACCGGGGAGCTGTTTTTT.

The chain couples TRBV7-9 to TRBJ2-7; 7 positions match TRBD2. J was trimmed by 2 bases and V by 4 bases; bases with no gene match: 5. Germline V gene lookup returns CDR1 SEHNR and CDR2 FQNEAQ (reference sequence). This CDR3 has 14 amino acids. The CDR3 nucleotides read TGTGCCAGCAGCTCACGGGGAGGGACCTACGAGCAGTACTTC. This encodes CASSSRGGTYEQYF. Full variable domain (remainder filled in from reference TRBV7-9 and TRBJ2-7): DTGVSQNPRHKITKRGQNVTFRCDPISEHNRLYWYRQTLGQGPEFLTYFQNEAQLEKSRLLSDRFSAERPKGSFSTLEIQRTEQGDSAMYLCASSSRGGTYEQYFGPGTRLTVT.

This clonotype was found many times. The chain carries TRBV6-5 and TRBJ2-7; TRBD1 matches at 7 bases. From germline, CDR1 is MNHEY and CDR2 SVGAGI. J lost 5 bases, V lost 0 bases, and 7 bases had no gene match. The CDR3 is 15 residues long. CDR3 sequence: CASSYSTRGMNEQYF. CDR3 DNA sequence: TGTGCCAGCAGTTACTCGACCAGGGGGATGAACGAGCAGTACTTC.

In this sample, this clonotype turned up many times. The chain carries TRBV28 and TRBJ1-6, with 8 bases aligning to TRBD1. V trimming: 6 bases; J trimming: 1 base; junction bases outside the gene matches: 2. The CDR3 loop spans 15 amino acids. Germline lookup yields CDR1 MDHEN and CDR2 SYDVKM. Here the CDR3 reads CASRTGESYNSPLHF. The CDR3 DNA reads TGTGCCAGCAGGACAGGGGAATCCTATAATTCACCCCTCCACTTT.

V gene TRBV18 combines with J gene TRBJ1-2; D remains ambiguous. The CDR3 runs 18 residues. Germline CDR1 is KGHSH and CDR2 is LQKENI. The V gene lost 3 bases and the J gene lost 8 bases, with 28 bases spanning the gap. CDR3 DNA: TGTGCCAGCTCACCTTGGCTTGGTGCCGAAGCCAAAAGATGGGGCTACACCTTC. Translated: CASSPWLGAEAKRWGYTF.

This chain connects TRBV28 to TRBJ1-2; D possibly corresponds to TRBD1 (6 bases). The CDR3 spans 15 residues. Trimming took 5 bases from V and 4 from J, leaving 17 bases between them. Germline CDR1 and CDR2: MDHEN and SYDVKM. The CDR3 DNA follows: TGTGCCAGCAGTACTAATTGGGGGGGCGCCTATGGCTACACCTTC. Protein sequence: CASSTNWGGAYGYTF.

Note on this clonotype: Given a much more abundant clone one base away, this may be a read error. This sequence joins TRBV15 and TRBJ1-1; D call uncertain. The CDR3 totals 17 residues. The germline V gene encodes CDR1 LNHNV and CDR2 YYDKDF (reference sequence). The chain's CDR3 is CATSRDRVLMVNTESFF. The CDR3 bases are TGTGCCACCAGCAGAGATCGAGTACTGATGGTGAACACTGAATCTTTCTTT.

This clonotype was counted many times. The rearrangement joins TRBV4-1 to TRBJ2-7, with 13 nucleotides matching TRBD2. The germline gives CDR1 MGHRA, CDR2 YSYEKL. Trimming took 4 bases from V and 5 from J; bases not matched to a gene: 5. The CDR3 length is 15 residues. CDR3 nucleotide sequence: TGCGCCAGCAGCCGAAAGGGACTAGCGGGAAACGAGCAGTACTTC. Protein sequence: CASSRKGLAGNEQYF.

This clonotype occurred a few times. The CDR3 DNA reads TGTGCCAGCAGCTTGGGTCAGACTTTCTATGGCTACACCTTC. This translates into CASSLGQTFYGYTF. The rearrangement joins TRBV5-8 to TRBJ1-2; D call uncertain. CDR3 size: 14 residues. The germline V and J ends were trimmed by 0 bases and 4 bases, with 10 bases remaining between them. CDR1 is SGHTS, CDR2 YDEGEE, per germline.

In this sample, this clonotype turned up many times. J is TRBJ2-2 and V is TRBV27, with 8 bases identical to TRBD2. The CDR3 extends over 17 amino acids. CDR1 is MNHEY, CDR2 SMNVEV, per germline (reference sequence). The ends lost 4 bases at V and 2 bases at J; junction bases unmatched: 9. The CDR3 DNA follows: TGTGCCAGCAGTTCCAGCGGACTAGCTCCCAACACCGGGGAGCTGTTTTTT. Residues: CASSSSGLAPNTGELFF.

V and J are TRBV12-3 or TRBV12-4 and TRBJ2-2; D is possibly TRBD1 or TRBD2 (5 bases each). CDR3 size: 14 residues. Trimming took 5 bases from V and 3 from J, leaving 10 bases between them. CDR3 protein: CASSRLGDTGELFF. As DNA, the CDR3 is TGTGCCAGCAGTCGTTTGGGGGACACCGGGGAGCTGTTTTTT.

The chain joins TRBV6-1 to TRBJ1-5; D is unresolved. Germline V CDR1 and CDR2: MNHNS, SASEGT. The CDR3 has 13 amino acids. V was shortened by 8 bases and J by 0 bases, with 8 bases between the two germline ends. The CDR3, as DNA: TGTGCCAGCTTCACGGATAGCAATCAGCCCCAGCATTTT. It specifies CASFTDSNQPQHF.

This clonotype appeared a few times. The V and J genes are TRBV3-1 and TRBJ2-3; 12 positions match TRBD2. Trimming at V came to 4 bases and at J to 4 bases, leaving 6 bases not matched to a gene. The CDR3 sequence is 16 residues long. The germline CDR1 and CDR2 sequences are LGHDT and YNNKEL (reference sequence). CDR3 loop: CASSPKLAGGADTQYF. CDR3 nucleotides: TGTGCCAGCAGCCCGAAACTAGCGGGAGGCGCAGATACGCAGTATTTT.

This clonotype was counted at least ten times. CDR3 sequence reads: CASALTEYRNTEAFF. For the CDR3, the DNA is TGTGCTAGTGCCCTGACAGAATACAGGAACACTGAAGCTTTCTTT. The chain is built from TRBV12-5 and TRBJ1-1, with D possibly being TRBD1 (5 bases). Trimming removed 7 bases at V and 1 base at J, with 16 bases between. The V gene's germline CDR1 is LGHNT and CDR2 FRNRAP. This CDR3 is 15 amino acids long. Based on the CDR3 plus reference TRBV12-5 and TRBJ1-1, the full variable domain is DARVTQTPRHKVTEMGQEVTMRCQPILGHNTVFWYRQTMMQGLELLAYFRNRAPLDDSGMPKDRFSAEMPDATLATLKIQPSEPRDSAVYFCASALTEYRNTEAFFGQGTRLTVV.

The V call is TRBV12-3 or TRBV12-4, the J call TRBJ1-5; D gene ambiguous. Trimming removed 7 bases at V and 0 bases at J, with 10 bases between. The CDR3 is made up of 14 amino acids. DNA of the CDR3: TGTGCCAGCACCCCGGAGATTAGCAATCAGCCCCAGCATTTT. It is translated as CASTPEISNQPQHF.

The sample holds many counts of this clonotype. The V gene is TRBV12-3 or TRBV12-4, the J gene TRBJ2-7, with 14 bases fitting TRBD2. V shed 6 bases, J shed 5 bases, and the junction held 6 bases outside the gene matches. The CDR3 is made up of 15 amino acids. Written as DNA, the CDR3 is TGTGCCAGCAGGAGGACTAGCGGGGGGAACGACGAGCAGTACTTC. Its protein is CASRRTSGGNDEQYF.